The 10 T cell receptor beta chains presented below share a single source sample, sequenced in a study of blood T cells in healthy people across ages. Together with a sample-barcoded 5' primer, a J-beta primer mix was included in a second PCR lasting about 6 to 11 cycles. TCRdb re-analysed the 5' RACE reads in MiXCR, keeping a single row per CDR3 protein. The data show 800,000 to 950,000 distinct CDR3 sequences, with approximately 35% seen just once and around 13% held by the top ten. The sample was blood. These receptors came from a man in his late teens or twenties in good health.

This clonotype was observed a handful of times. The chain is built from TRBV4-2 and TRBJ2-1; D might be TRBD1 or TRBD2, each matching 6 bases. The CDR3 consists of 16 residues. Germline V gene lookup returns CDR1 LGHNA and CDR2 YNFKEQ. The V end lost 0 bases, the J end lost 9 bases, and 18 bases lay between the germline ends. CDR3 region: CASSQETGAPFSEQFF. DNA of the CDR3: TGTGCCAGCAGCCAAGAGACGGGGGCCCCTTTCAGTGAGCAGTTCTTC.

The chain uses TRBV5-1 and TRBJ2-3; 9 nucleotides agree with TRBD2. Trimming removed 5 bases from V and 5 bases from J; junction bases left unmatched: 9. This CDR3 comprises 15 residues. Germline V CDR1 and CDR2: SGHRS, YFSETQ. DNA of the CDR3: TGCGCCAGCAGATCAGGGACTAGCTGGGGAGATACGCAGTATTTT. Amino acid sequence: CASRSGTSWGDTQYF.

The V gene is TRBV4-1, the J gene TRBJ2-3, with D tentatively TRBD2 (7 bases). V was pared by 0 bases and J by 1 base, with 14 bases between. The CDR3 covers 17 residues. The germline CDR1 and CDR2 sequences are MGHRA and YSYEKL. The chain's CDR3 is CASSQEPGGHGTDTQYF. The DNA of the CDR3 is TGCGCCAGCAGCCAAGAACCCGGGGGGCACGGCACAGATACGCAGTATTTT.

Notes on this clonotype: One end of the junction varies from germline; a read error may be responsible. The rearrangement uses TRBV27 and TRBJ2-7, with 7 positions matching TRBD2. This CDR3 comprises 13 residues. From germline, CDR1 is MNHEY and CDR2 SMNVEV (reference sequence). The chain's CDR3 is CASSVSWEGEQYF. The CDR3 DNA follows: TGTGCCAGCAGTGTATCGTGGGAGGGAGAGCAGTACTTC.

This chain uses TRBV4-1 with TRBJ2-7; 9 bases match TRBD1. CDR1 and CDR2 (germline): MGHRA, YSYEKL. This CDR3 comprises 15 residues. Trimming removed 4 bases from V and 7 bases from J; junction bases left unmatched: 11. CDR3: CASSLRTGECNEQYF. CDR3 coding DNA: TGCGCCAGCAGCCTTCGGACAGGGGAGTGCAATGAGCAGTACTTC.

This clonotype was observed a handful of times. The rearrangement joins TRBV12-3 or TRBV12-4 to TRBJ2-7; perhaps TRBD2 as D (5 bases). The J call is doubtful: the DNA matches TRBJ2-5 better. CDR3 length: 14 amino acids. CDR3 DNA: TGTGCCAGCAGTTTGGGCCCGAGAGGGGAGACCCAGTACTTC. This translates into CASSLGPRGETQYF.

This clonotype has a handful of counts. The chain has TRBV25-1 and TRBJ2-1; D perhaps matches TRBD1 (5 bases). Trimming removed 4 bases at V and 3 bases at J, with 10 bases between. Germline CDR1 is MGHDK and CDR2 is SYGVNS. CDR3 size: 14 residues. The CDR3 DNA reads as TGTGCCAGCAGTGCCAGCGACAGCTACAATGAGCAGTTCTTC. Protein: CASSASDSYNEQFF.

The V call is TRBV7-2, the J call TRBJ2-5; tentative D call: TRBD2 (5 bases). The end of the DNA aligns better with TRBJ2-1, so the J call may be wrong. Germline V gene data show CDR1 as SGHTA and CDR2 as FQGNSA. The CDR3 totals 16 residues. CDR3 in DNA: TGTGCCAGCAGCTTAGGCGGGTCCGCCCTCCAAGAGACCCAGTTCTTC. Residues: CASSLGGSALQETQFF.

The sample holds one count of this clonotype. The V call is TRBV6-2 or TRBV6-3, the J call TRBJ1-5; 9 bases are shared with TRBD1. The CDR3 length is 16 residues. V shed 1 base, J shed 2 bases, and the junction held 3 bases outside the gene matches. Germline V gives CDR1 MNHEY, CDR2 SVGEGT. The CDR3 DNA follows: TGTGCCAGCAGTTACTGGACAGGGGAAGGCAATCAGCCCCAGCATTTT. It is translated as CASSYWTGEGNQPQHF.

CDR3 sequence: CASSLRGLIENNSPLHF. CDR3 bases: TGTGCCAGCAGCTTAAGGGGTCTAATCGAAAATAATTCACCCCTCCACTTT. The chain couples TRBV7-2 to TRBJ1-6, with a possible D match to TRBD1 (5 bases). CDR1 and CDR2 (germline): SGHTA, FQGNSA. Trimming removed 2 bases at V and 5 bases at J, with 16 bases between. This CDR3 contains 17 residues.